This entry is about one T cell receptor (beta chain). The antigen remains unidentified. This entry is derived from a study of cytomegalovirus exposure and HLA in healthy donors. Study information: Membership in the Caucasian-associated ancestry cluster was found for about 80% of approximately 400 genotyped donors. General observations from the study: Using a false discovery rate of 0.05, a later analysis showed that 16,951 TCR beta sequences were associated with HLA alleles.

PCR employed 60 Vbeta and 13 Jbeta primers. Profiling relied on immunoSEQ multiplex PCR, and the TCRdb table lists in-frame clones only, not all of them. The sample lists 160,000 or so clones; approximately 78% were seen once. The CDR3 has 16 amino acids. J lost 2 bases, V lost 4 bases, and 8 bases had no gene match. The V gene's germline CDR1 is LNHDA and CDR2 SQIVND (reference sequence). Sequencing used PBMCs. This chain joins TRBV19 and TRBJ1-5, with TRBD1 matching 7 bases. This clonotype originated in a male donor in good health and CMV-seronegative. The CDR3 is CASSTQGRGGNQPQHF. CDR3 nucleotide sequence: TGTGCCAGTAGTACACAGGGGCGTGGGGGCAATCAGCCCCAGCATTTT.